The 5 T cell receptor beta chains below all came from one sample that was sequenced in a study of human T cells and chemical hapten exposure. In TCRdb, the RACE reads were re-called with MiXCR into one record per CDR3 protein. The repertoire holds fewer than 400,000 distinct CDR3 sequences, with around 7% as singletons. Noted time point: patch test 1, 2 weeks after DPC sensitization. The sample's treatment: therapeutic diphenylcyclopropenone sensitization with weekly scalp DPC. The sample here was whole blood, taken in connection with sensitization to the hapten diphenylcyclopropenone (DPC). These receptors all come from a woman aged 18-29 years with alopecia areata. Some clones in this sample may be carry-over from other donors' samples.

This clonotype was detected many times. The genes are TRBV11-2 and TRBJ2-1; 7 bases are shared with TRBD1. The junction had 2 bases not matched to a gene; V was cut back by 3 bases and J by 3 bases. Germline V lookup: CDR1 SGHAT, CDR2 FQNNGV. The CDR3 covers 14 residues. The CDR3 bases are TGTGCCAGCAGCTTGGGACAGAACTACAATGAGCAGTTCTTC. Translation: CASSLGQNYNEQFF.

The genes are TRBV12-3 or TRBV12-4 and TRBJ1-4; no reliable D call. The CDR3 covers 15 residues. V lost 3 bases and J 3 bases, leaving 11 bases between the germline ends. Here the CDR3 DNA reads TGTGCCAGCAGTTTTTCTGACGGGGCTAATGAAAAACTGTTTTTT. Protein sequence: CASSFSDGANEKLFF.

The V and J genes are TRBV6-2 or TRBV6-3 and TRBJ1-3, with D perhaps TRBD1 (6 bases). Trimming left V 2 bases short and J 0 bases short, with 14 bases between. The CDR3 consists of 17 residues. CDR1 is MNHEY, CDR2 SVGEGT, per germline. The CDR3 region is CASSYTDRPTSGNTIYF. The DNA of the CDR3 is TGTGCCAGCAGTTACACGGACAGACCTACCTCTGGAAACACCATATATTTT.

This clonotype was observed at least ten times. The chain has TRBV5-5 and TRBJ2-7; 8 positions agree with TRBD1. The CDR3 spans 14 residues. J lost 2 bases, V lost 3 bases, and 4 bases had no gene match. Germline assignment: CDR1 SGHKS and CDR2 YYEKEE (reference sequence). The CDR3 reads CASSSGTGAYEQYF. CDR3 DNA: TGTGCCAGCAGCTCCGGGACAGGCGCCTACGAGCAGTACTTC.

The V call is TRBV6-2 or TRBV6-3, the J call TRBJ2-5; D possibly matches TRBD1 or TRBD2 (5 bases each). Germline V gene data show CDR1 as MNHEY and CDR2 as SVGEGT. Trimming pared 6 bases from V and 5 bases from J, leaving 19 bases between. The CDR3 totals 15 residues. CDR3 sequence (DNA): TGTGCCAGCAGAAGCCCGGGACCGCCCGGGGAGACCCAGTACTTC. The encoded protein is CASRSPGPPGETQYF.